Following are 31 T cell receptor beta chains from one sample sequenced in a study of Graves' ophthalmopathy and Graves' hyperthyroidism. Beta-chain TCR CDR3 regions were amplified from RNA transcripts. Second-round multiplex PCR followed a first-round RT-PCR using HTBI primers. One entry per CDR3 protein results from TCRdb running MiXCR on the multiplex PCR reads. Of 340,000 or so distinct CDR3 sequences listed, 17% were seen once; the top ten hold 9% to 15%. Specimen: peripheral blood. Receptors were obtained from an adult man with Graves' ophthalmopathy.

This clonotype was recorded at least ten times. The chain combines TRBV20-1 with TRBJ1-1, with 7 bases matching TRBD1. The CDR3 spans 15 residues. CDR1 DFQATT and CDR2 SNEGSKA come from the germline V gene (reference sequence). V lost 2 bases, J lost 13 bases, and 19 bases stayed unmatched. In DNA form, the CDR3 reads TGCAGTGCTAGAAAACCCGCGACAGGGAGGATGGAGGATTTCTTT. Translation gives CSARKPATGRMEDFF.

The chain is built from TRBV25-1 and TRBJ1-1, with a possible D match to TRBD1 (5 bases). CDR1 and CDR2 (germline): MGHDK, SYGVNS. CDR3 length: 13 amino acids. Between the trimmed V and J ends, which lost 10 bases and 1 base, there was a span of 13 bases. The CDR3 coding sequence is TGTGCCACGGGGGGGATAGAGAACACTGAAGCTTTCTTT. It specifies CATGGIENTEAFF.

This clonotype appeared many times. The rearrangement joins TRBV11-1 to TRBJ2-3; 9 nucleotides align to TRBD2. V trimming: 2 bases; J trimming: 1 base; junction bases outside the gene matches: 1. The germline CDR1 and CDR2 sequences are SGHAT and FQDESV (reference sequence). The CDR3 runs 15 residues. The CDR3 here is CASSLWTSGTDTQYF. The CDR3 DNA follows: TGTGCCAGCAGCTTATGGACTAGCGGCACAGATACGCAGTATTTT.

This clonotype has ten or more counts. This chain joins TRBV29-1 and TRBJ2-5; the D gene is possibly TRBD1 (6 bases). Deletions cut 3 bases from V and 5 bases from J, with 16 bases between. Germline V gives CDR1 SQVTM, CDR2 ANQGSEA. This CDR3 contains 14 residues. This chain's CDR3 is CSVDRQGSHETQYF. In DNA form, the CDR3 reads TGCAGCGTTGATCGGCAGGGGAGCCACGAGACCCAGTACTTC.

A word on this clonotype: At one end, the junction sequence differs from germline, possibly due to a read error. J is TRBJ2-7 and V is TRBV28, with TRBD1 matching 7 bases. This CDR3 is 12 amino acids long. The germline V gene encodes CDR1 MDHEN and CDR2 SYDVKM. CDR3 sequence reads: CAIVTGLHEQSF. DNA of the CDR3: TGTGCCATCGTGACAGGGTTACACGAGCAGTCCTTC.

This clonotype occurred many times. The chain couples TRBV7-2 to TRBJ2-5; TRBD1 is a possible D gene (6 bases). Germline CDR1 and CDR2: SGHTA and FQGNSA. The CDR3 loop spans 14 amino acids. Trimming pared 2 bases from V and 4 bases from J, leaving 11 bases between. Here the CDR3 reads CASSLRTEGETQYF. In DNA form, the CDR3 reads TGTGCCAGCAGCTTACGGACAGAAGGAGAGACCCAGTACTTC. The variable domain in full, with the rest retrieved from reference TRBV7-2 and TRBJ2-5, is GAGVSQSPSNKVTEKGKDVELRCDPISGHTALYWYRQSLGQGLEFLIYFQGNSAPDKSGLPSDRFSAERTGGSVSTLTIQRTQQEDSAVYLCASSLRTEGETQYFGPGTRLLVL.

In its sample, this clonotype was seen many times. CDR3 protein: CASSQALASYEQYF. The CDR3 coding sequence is TGCGCCAGCAGCCAAGCTCTAGCCTCCTACGAGCAGTACTTC. The chain links TRBV4-1 to TRBJ2-7; D perhaps matches TRBD2 (5 bases). This CDR3 is 14 amino acids long. CDR1 is MGHRA and CDR2 is YSYEKL in the germline V gene. The ends were cut back, 1 base at V and 0 bases at J, with 7 bases in the middle.

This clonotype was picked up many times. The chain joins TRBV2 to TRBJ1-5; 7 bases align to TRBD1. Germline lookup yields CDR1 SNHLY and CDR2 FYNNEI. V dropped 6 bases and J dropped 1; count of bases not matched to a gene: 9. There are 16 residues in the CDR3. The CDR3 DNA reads TGTGCCAGCAGGAGGGACACGACAGGGAGCAATCAGCCCCAGCATTTT. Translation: CASRRDTTGSNQPQHF. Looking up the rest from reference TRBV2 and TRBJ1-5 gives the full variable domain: EPEVTQTPSHQVTQMGQEVILRCVPISNHLYFYWYRQILGQKVEFLVSFYNNEISEKSEIFDDQFSVERPDGSNFTLKIRSTKLEDSAMYFCASRRDTTGSNQPQHFGDGTRLSIL.

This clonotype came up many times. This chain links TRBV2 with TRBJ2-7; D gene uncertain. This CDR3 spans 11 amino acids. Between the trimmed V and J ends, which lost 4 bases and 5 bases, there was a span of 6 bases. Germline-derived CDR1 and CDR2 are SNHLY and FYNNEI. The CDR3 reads CASSAQNEQYF. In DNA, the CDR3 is TGTGCCAGCAGTGCCCAGAACGAGCAGTACTTC.

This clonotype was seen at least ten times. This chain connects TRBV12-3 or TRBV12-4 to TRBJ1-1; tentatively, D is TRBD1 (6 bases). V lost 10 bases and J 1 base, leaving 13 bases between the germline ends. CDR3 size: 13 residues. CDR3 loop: CATRPGENTEAFF. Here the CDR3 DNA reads TGTGCCACCCGACCAGGGGAGAACACTGAAGCTTTCTTT.

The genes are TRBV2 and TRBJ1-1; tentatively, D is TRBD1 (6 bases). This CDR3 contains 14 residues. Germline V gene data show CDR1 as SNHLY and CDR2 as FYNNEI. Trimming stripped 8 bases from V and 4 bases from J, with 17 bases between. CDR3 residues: CASDLGGRVTEAFF. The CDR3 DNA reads TGTGCCAGCGACTTGGGGGGCCGAGTCACTGAAGCTTTCTTT.

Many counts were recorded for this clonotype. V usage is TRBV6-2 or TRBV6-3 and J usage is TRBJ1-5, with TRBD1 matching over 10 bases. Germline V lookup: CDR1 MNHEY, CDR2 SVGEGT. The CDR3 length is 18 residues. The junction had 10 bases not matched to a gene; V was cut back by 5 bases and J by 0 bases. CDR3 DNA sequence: TGTGCCAGCAGTAACCGGGACAGGGGAACTTATAGCAATCAGCCCCAGCATTTT. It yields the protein CASSNRDRGTYSNQPQHF.

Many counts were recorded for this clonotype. In nucleotides, the CDR3 is TGCAGCGTTATGTTGGGGGACTATGGCTACACCTTC. Translation: CSVMLGDYGYTF. This chain joins TRBV29-1 and TRBJ1-2; possible D gene TRBD1, 5 bases. Germline values: CDR1 SQVTM, CDR2 ANQGSEA. The CDR3 runs to 12 residues. Trimming removed 5 bases from V and 3 bases from J, with 10 bases in between.

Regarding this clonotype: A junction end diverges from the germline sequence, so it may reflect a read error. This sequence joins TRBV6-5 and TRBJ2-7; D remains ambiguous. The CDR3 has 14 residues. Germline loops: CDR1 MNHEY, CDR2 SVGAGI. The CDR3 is CASSTPARSYEQSF. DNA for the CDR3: TGTGCCAGCAGTACTCCGGCTCGATCCTACGAGCAGTCCTTC.

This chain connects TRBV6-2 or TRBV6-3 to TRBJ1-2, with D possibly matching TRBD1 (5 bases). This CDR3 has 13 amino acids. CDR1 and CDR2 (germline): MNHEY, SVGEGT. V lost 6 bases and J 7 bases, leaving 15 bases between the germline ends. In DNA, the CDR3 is TGTGCCAGCAGACAGGCCGGGACCTCTGGCTACACCTTC. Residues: CASRQAGTSGYTF.

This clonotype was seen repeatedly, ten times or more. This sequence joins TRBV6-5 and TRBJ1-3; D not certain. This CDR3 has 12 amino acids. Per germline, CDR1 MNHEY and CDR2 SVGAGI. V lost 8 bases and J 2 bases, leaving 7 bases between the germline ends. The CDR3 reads CASGRAGNTIYF. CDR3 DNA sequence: TGTGCCAGCGGGCGAGCTGGAAACACCATATATTTT.

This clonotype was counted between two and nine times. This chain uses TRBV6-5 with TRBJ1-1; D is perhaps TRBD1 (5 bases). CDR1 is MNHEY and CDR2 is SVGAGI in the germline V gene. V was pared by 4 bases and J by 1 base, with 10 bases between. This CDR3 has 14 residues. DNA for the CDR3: TGTGCCAGCAGTTCCAGCCAGGGGAACACTGAAGCTTTCTTT. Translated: CASSSSQGNTEAFF.

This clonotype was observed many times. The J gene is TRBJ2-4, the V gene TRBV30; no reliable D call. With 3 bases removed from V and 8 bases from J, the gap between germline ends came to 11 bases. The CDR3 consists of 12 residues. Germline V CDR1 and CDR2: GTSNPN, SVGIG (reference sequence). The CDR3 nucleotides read TGTGCCTGGAGGGTCTCGGTACACATTCAGTACTTC. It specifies CAWRVSVHIQYF.

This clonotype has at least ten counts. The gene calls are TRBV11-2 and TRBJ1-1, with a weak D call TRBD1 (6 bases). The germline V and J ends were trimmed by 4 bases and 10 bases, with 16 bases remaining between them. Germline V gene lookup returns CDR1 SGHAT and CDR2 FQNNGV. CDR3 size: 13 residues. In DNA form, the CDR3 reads TGTGCCAGCAGCTACACACGGACAGAGGGAGCTTTCTTT. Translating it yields CASSYTRTEGAFF.

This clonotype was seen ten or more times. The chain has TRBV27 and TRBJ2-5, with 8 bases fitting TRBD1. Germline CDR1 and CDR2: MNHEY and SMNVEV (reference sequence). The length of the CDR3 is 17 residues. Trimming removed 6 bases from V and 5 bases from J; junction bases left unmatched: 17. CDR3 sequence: CASRPTGAPSGFETQYF. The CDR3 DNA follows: TGTGCCAGCAGACCGACAGGGGCGCCGAGTGGTTTTGAGACCCAGTACTTC.

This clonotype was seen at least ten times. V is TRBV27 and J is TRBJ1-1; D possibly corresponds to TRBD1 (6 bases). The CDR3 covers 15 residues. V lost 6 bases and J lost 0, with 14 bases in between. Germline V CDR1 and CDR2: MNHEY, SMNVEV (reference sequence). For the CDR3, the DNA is TGTGCCAGCAGGATCTCGGACAGCTTGAACACTGAAGCTTTCTTT. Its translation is CASRISDSLNTEAFF.

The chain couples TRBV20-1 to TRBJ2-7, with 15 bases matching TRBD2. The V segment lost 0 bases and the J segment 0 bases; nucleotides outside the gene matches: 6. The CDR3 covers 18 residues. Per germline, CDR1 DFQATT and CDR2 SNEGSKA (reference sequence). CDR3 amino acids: CSARDLEGLAGGSYEQYF. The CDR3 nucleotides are TGCAGTGCTAGAGACCTAGAGGGACTAGCGGGGGGCTCCTACGAGCAGTACTTC.

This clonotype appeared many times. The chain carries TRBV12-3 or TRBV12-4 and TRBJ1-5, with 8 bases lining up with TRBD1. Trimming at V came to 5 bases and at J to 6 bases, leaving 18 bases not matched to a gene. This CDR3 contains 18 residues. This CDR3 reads CASSAGTFGTGGSQPQHF. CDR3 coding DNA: TGTGCCAGCAGTGCCGGGACGTTCGGTACAGGGGGTAGTCAGCCCCAGCATTTT.

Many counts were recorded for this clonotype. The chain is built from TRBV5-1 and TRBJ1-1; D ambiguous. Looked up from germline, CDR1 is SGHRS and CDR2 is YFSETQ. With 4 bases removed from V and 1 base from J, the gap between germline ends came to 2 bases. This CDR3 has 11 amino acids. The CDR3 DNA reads TGCGCCAGCAGCGGGAACACTGAAGCTTTCTTT. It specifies CASSGNTEAFF.

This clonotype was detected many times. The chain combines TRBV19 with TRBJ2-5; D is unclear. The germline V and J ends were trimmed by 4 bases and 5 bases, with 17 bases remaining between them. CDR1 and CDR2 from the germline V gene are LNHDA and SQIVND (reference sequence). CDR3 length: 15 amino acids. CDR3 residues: CASSKNRVGGETQYF. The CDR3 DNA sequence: TGTGCCAGTAGTAAGAATAGGGTTGGTGGGGAGACCCAGTACTTC.

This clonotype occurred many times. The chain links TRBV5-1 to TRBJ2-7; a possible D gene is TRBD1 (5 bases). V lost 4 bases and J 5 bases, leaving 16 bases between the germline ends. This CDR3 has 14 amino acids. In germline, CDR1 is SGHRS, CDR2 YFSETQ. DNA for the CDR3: TGCGCCAGCAGCCCAGGGTCAAATTTCCACGAGCAGTACTTC. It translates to CASSPGSNFHEQYF.

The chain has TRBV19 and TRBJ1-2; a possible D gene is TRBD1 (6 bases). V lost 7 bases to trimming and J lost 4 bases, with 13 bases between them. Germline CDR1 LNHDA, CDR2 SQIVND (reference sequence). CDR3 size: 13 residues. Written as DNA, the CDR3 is TGTGCCAGTAACGCAGGGGACGTCTATGGCTACACCTTC. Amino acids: CASNAGDVYGYTF.

CDR3 sequence (DNA): TGTGCCAGCTCACCTCGGGCCGACCGCAATCAGCCCCAGCATTTT. This translates into CASSPRADRNQPQHF. The V call is TRBV18, the J call TRBJ1-5; no firm D call. CDR1 and CDR2 from the germline V gene are KGHSH and LQKENI. Trimming pared 3 bases from V and 2 bases from J, leaving 11 bases between. The CDR3 has 15 amino acids.

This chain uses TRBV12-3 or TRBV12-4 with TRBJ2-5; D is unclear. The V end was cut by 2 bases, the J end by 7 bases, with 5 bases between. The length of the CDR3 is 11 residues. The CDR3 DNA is TGTGCCAGCAGTTTATCAGGGACCCAGTACTTC. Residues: CASSLSGTQYF.

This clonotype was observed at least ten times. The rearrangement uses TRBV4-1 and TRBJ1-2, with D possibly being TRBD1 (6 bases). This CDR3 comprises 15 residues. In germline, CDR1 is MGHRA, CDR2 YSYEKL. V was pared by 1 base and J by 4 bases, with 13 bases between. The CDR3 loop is CASSQAGTRSYGYTF. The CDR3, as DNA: TGCGCCAGCAGCCAAGCGGGGACACGAAGCTATGGCTACACCTTC.

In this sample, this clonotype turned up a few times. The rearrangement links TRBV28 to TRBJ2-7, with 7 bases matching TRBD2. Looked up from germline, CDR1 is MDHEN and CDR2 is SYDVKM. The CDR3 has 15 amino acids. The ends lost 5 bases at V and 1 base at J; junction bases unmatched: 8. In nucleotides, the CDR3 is TGTGCCAGCAGTCCCACGAGCGGGATGTCCTACGAGCAGTACTTC. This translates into CASSPTSGMSYEQYF.